The 6 T cell receptor beta chains presented below share a single source sample, sequenced in a study of identical twins. Each CDR3 protein gets one entry after TCRdb re-called the 5' RACE reads with MiXCR. Among hundreds of thousands of distinct CDR3 sequences listed, approximately 7% were seen once. In addition, the sample was reused for a study of yellow fever vaccine responses in identical twins.

The source material was memory (CD45RO+) T cells sorted from blood. The source of these receptors is a woman between 18 and 30 years old in good health.

The V gene is TRBV7-9, the J gene TRBJ2-5; the D is unclear. The V and J ends lost 1 base and 2 bases respectively, with 11 bases between them. The CDR3 spans 15 residues. CDR1 and CDR2 from the germline V gene are SEHNR and FQNEAQ (reference sequence). For the CDR3, the DNA is TGTGCCAGCAGCTTAGTCAACTACCCACAAGAGACCCAGTACTTC. Residues: CASSLVNYPQETQYF.

This clonotype turned up a few times. The chain joins TRBV20-1 to TRBJ2-2; 8 bases fit TRBD2. This CDR3 region has 17 residues. After removal of 0 bases from V and 0 bases from J, the junction contained 6 bases not matched to a gene. Germline CDR1 is DFQATT and CDR2 is SNEGSKA (reference sequence). CDR3 nucleotide sequence: TGCAGTGCTAGAGATAGACTAGCGCGAGCGAACACCGGGGAGCTGTTTTTT. It translates to CSARDRLARANTGELFF.

The rearrangement links TRBV2 to TRBJ2-2; possible D gene TRBD2, 6 bases. The CDR3 contains 15 residues. Trimming cost V 1 base and J 8 bases, with 14 bases left between them. Germline assignment: CDR1 SNHLY and CDR2 FYNNEI. The CDR3 nucleotides are TGTGCCAGCAGTGAAGTCGGGGCCGCGGGAGGGGAGCTGTTTTTT. Its protein product is CASSEVGAAGGELFF.

This clonotype was detected ten times or more. This sequence joins TRBV9 and TRBJ1-2; unclear D gene. The germline V and J ends were trimmed by 4 bases and 4 bases, with 11 bases remaining between them. Germline V gives CDR1 SGDLS, CDR2 YYNGEE. The CDR3 is 13 amino acids. The CDR3 is CASSTRDGYGYTF. CDR3 DNA sequence: TGTGCCAGCAGCACTAGAGACGGCTATGGCTACACCTTC.

This clonotype has more than one count but fewer than ten. The chain joins TRBV7-3 to TRBJ2-3; TRBD2 agrees at 9 bases. The germline V gene has CDR1 SGHTA and CDR2 FQGTGA. The CDR3 runs to 16 residues. Trimming cost V 2 bases and J 4 bases; bases outside gene matches: 7. CDR3 protein: CASSLGSAGGADTQYF. CDR3 sequence (DNA): TGTGCCAGCAGCTTAGGTAGCGCGGGAGGGGCAGATACGCAGTATTTT.

The chain employs TRBV7-8 and TRBJ2-1; TRBD2 matches 7 bases. Per the germline V gene, CDR1 is SGHVS and CDR2 is FQNEAQ. V lost 3 bases and J lost 3; bases outside the gene matches: 8. The CDR3 loop spans 16 amino acids. Here the CDR3 reads CASSLGRERFYNEQFF. In DNA form, the CDR3 reads TGTGCCAGCAGCTTGGGGCGGGAGCGCTTCTACAATGAGCAGTTCTTC.